A selection of T cell receptor beta chains follows, all from one sample in a study of cytomegalovirus exposure and HLA in healthy donors. Produced via immunoSEQ multiplex PCR; TCRdb's table is partial and in-frame only. The sample records about 190,000 clones, 87% being singletons. The sample taken for sequencing was PBMCs. The receptors were gathered from a man aged 25-45 years in good health and CMV-seronegative. Each CDR3 is given with its conserved first and last residue. A D gene is named only where the DNA matches it firmly. Size tells how often a clone was seen (once, few, many) or the class of an expanded clone, and some rows leave it out.

>TRBV30|TRBJ2-1|NA|TRBD2
CAWRPIGASGRNEQFF
TGTGCCTGGAGACCGATCGGGGCTAGCGGGAGGAATGAGCAGTTCTTC
>TRBV28|TRBJ2-6|NA|NA
CASLDSLGQSSGANVLTF
TGTGCCAGCCTCGACAGTCTAGGCCAGAGCTCTGGGGCCAACGTCCTGACTTTC
>TRBV4-2|TRBJ1-4|NA|NA
CASSQVAGTNEKLFF
TGTGCCAGCAGCCAAGTGGCGGGAACTAATGAAAAACTGTTTTTT
>TRBV5-6|TRBJ1-1|NA|NA
CASESGGFTEAFF
TGTGCCAGCGAATCGGGAGGATTCACTGAAGCTTTCTTT
>TRBV10-3|TRBJ1-2|NA|NA
CAISEMGADYGYTF
TGTGCCATCAGTGAAATGGGGGCTGACTATGGCTACACCTTC
>TRBV7-9|TRBJ1-4|NA|TRBD1
CASSLGTGVGEKLFF
TGTGCCAGCAGCTTAGGGACAGGGGTTGGGGAAAAACTGTTTTTT
>TRBV2|TRBJ1-2|once|NA
CASSASMNTEEGYTF
TGTGCCAGCAGTGCCTCCATGAATACCGAGGAAGGCTACACCTTC
>TRBV18|TRBJ1-3|NA|TRBD1
CASSPWTGQGGNTIYF
TGTGCCAGCTCACCATGGACAGGACAGGGTGGAAACACCATATATTTT
>TRBV4-2|TRBJ2-3|NA|NA
CASSPDSTDTQYF
TGTGCCAGCAGCCCGGACTCCACAGATACGCAGTATTTT
>TRBV4-3|TRBJ1-1|few|TRBD1
CASSSQTGGTEAFF
TGCGCCAGCAGCTCCCAGACAGGGGGGACTGAAGCTTTCTTT
>TRBV2|TRBJ2-1|NA|TRBD2
CASRPSGRGYERFF
TGTGCCAGCAGACCTAGCGGGAGAGGCTATGAGCGGTTCTTC
>TRBV5-1|TRBJ1-5|NA|NA
CASSPAGVSNQPQHF
TGCGCCAGCAGCCCGGCAGGGGTCAGCAATCAGCCCCAGCATTTT